Following are 17 T cell receptor beta chains from one sample sequenced in a study of T cell changes during pregnancy in multiple sclerosis. TCRdb's copy holds only in-frame clones and misses some; the assay was immunoSEQ multiplex PCR. The sample carries about 80,000 clones, about 94% recorded once. The sequencing used peripheral blood, collected in the third trimester of pregnancy. These receptors originate from a female donor with multiple sclerosis, enrolled in a pregnancy study.

J is TRBJ2-5 and V is TRBV27; 8 positions agree with TRBD2. V shed 2 bases, J shed 2 bases, and the junction held 4 bases outside the gene matches. This CDR3 is built from 15 residues. Per the germline V gene, CDR1 is MNHEY and CDR2 is SMNVEV (reference sequence). The CDR3 DNA is TGTGCCAGCAGTTTAAACCGACTAGCGCAAGAGACCCAGTACTTC. Its protein is CASSLNRLAQETQYF.

The chain joins TRBV15 to TRBJ2-3, with TRBD2 as a possible D gene (6 bases). This CDR3 is built from 14 residues. Trimming shortened V by 6 bases and J by 1 base, and 11 bases separated the two germline ends. Germline V gene data show CDR1 as LNHNV and CDR2 as YYDKDF (reference sequence). As DNA, the CDR3 is TGTGCCACCAGTGGAGGGGAGGGCACAGATACGCAGTATTTT. It yields the protein CATSGGEGTDTQYF. The whole variable domain, remainder taken from reference TRBV15 and TRBJ2-3, is DAMVIQNPRYQVTQFGKPVTLSCSQTLNHNVMYWYQQKSSQAPKLLFHYYDKDFNNEADTPDNFQSRRPNTSFCFLDIRSPGLGDTAMYLCATSGGEGTDTQYFGPGTRLTVL.

In DNA, the CDR3 is TGTGCCAGCACCGGACAGTTCGAATACACCTTC. It yields the protein CASTGQFEYTF. The chain joins TRBV5-5 to TRBJ1-2; D possibly corresponds to TRBD1 (6 bases). With 6 bases removed from V and 11 bases from J, the gap between germline ends came to 14 bases. The CDR3 has 11 amino acids. The V gene's germline CDR1 is SGHKS and CDR2 YYEKEE (reference sequence).

The rearrangement links TRBV5-4 to TRBJ2-2, with D unclear. The germline gives CDR1 SGHNT, CDR2 YYREEE (reference sequence). The CDR3 has 14 amino acids. The V and J ends lost 0 bases and 7 bases respectively, with 10 bases between them. The CDR3 spells CASSLVPASGELFF. In nucleotides, the CDR3 is TGTGCCAGCAGCTTGGTCCCCGCCAGCGGGGAGCTGTTTTTT.

This chain uses TRBV7-6 with TRBJ1-6, with 9 bases that match TRBD1. The CDR3 has 15 residues. Germline V gene sequence: CDR1 SGHVS, CDR2 FNYEAQ. V lost 5 bases and J lost 6; bases outside the gene matches: 5. Here the CDR3 DNA reads TGTGCCAGCAGCACAGGGACAGGGCGTAATTCACCCCTCCACTTT. Translating it yields CASSTGTGRNSPLHF.

This chain joins TRBV13 and TRBJ2-4, with a weak D call TRBD2 (5 bases). CDR1 is PRHDT and CDR2 is FYEKMQ in the germline V gene (reference sequence). There are 13 residues in the CDR3. The ends were cut back, 2 bases at V and 8 bases at J, with 10 bases in the middle. CDR3 bases: TGTGCCAGCAGCTTACAACGGGGTGACATTCAGTACTTC. Residues: CASSLQRGDIQYF.

The chain links TRBV10-3 to TRBJ1-1, with D tentatively TRBD1 (5 bases). V lost 3 bases and J 2 bases, leaving 10 bases between the germline ends. CDR1 and CDR2 (germline): ENHRY, SYGVKD. This CDR3 has 14 amino acids. CDR3 nucleotides: TGTGCCATCAGTGAAAGAGGACACAACACTGAAGCTTTCTTT. Its translation is CAISERGHNTEAFF.

This clone was seen a few times. This chain connects TRBV10-2 to TRBJ1-1; tentative D call: TRBD1 (6 bases). The V gene lost 6 bases and the J gene lost 3 bases, with 11 bases spanning the gap. CDR3 size: 13 residues. The germline CDR1 and CDR2 sequences are WSHSY and SAAADI. The CDR3 is CASSRDTYTEAFF. The CDR3, as DNA: TGCGCCAGCAGCCGGGACACGTACACTGAAGCTTTCTTT.

This chain joins TRBV5-1 and TRBJ1-1; D is uncertain. Trimming shortened V by 1 base and J by 4 bases, and 14 bases separated the two germline ends. The CDR3 is made up of 15 amino acids. The V gene's germline CDR1 is SGHRS and CDR2 YFSETQ. The CDR3: CASSLMAGECTEAFF. As DNA, the CDR3 is TGCGCCAGCAGCTTGATGGCAGGTGAGTGCACTGAAGCTTTCTTT.

The chain uses TRBV18 and TRBJ1-1; 8 positions agree with TRBD1. Germline CDR1 reads KGHSH; CDR2 reads LQKENI. Trimming cost V 3 bases and J 3 bases; bases outside gene matches: 9. CDR3 length equals 16 residues. Written as DNA, the CDR3 is TGTGCCAGCTCACCGGACAGGGCCCCTGGGCACACTGAAGCTTTCTTT. Protein: CASSPDRAPGHTEAFF.

The chain links TRBV19 to TRBJ2-5, with TRBD2 as a possible D gene (5 bases). CDR1 is LNHDA and CDR2 is SQIVND in the germline V gene (reference sequence). Between the trimmed V and J ends, which lost 7 bases and 2 bases, there was a span of 14 bases. The CDR3 loop spans 14 amino acids. This CDR3 reads CASNSPGRQETQYF. The CDR3 nucleotides are TGTGCCAGTAATTCCCCGGGAAGACAAGAGACCCAGTACTTC.

The V call is TRBV6-6, the J call TRBJ1-1; perhaps TRBD1 as D (5 bases). The germline V gene has CDR1 MNHNY and CDR2 SVGAGI (reference sequence). Trimming stripped 10 bases from V and 7 bases from J, with 7 bases between. CDR3 length: 9 amino acids. Written as DNA, the CDR3 is TGTGCCAACGGGGGTGAAGCTTTCTTT. Its translation: CANGGEAFF.

The V gene is TRBV6-5, the J gene TRBJ1-1; the match to TRBD1 covers 7 bases. The length of the CDR3 is 16 residues. Trimming removed 1 base from V and 1 base from J; junction bases left unmatched: 6. The germline V gene encodes CDR1 MNHEY and CDR2 SVGAGI. The CDR3 region is CASSYFSGTANTEAFF. DNA for the CDR3: TGTGCCAGCAGTTACTTCTCCGGGACAGCGAACACTGAAGCTTTCTTT.

This sequence joins TRBV6-5 and TRBJ1-6, with D uncertain. This CDR3 is built from 14 residues. Germline-derived CDR1 and CDR2 are MNHEY and SVGAGI. V lost 6 bases, J lost 7 bases, and 13 bases lay in between. CDR3 loop: CASSERTSNSPLHF. The CDR3 region has the DNA TGTGCCAGCAGCGAGCGGACTTCCAATTCACCCCTCCACTTT.

The chain is built from TRBV19 and TRBJ2-5, with 8 bases lining up with TRBD1. The CDR3 length is 14 residues. Germline values: CDR1 LNHDA, CDR2 SQIVND (reference sequence). V lost 5 bases to trimming and J lost 2 bases; unmatched junction nucleotides: 4. CDR3 amino acids: CASSLRTGQETQYF. The CDR3 DNA reads TGTGCCAGTAGTCTCCGGACAGGGCAAGAGACCCAGTACTTC. Looking up the rest from reference TRBV19 and TRBJ2-5 gives the full variable domain: DGGITQSPKYLFRKEGQNVTLSCEQNLNHDAMYWYRQDPGQGLRLIYYSQIVNDFQKGDIAEGYSVSREKKESFPLTVTSAQKNPTAFYLCASSLRTGQETQYFGPGTRLLVL.

V and J are TRBV10-3 and TRBJ1-1; D is unresolved. Germline CDR1 reads ENHRY; CDR2 reads SYGVKD. Trimming removed 4 bases at V and 1 base at J, with 13 bases between. The CDR3 runs to 15 residues. The CDR3 sequence is CAISGAVGPNTEAFF. The CDR3 DNA is TGTGCCATCAGTGGGGCTGTGGGCCCGAACACTGAAGCTTTCTTT.

The chain links TRBV25-1 to TRBJ1-6; D is undetermined. Per the germline V gene, CDR1 is MGHDK and CDR2 is SYGVNS. The CDR3 totals 15 residues. Trimming shortened V by 3 bases and J by 4 bases, and 10 bases separated the two germline ends. CDR3 loop: CASSEAGVYNSPLHF. The CDR3 bases are TGTGCCAGCAGTGAGGCAGGTGTTTATAATTCACCCCTCCACTTT.